Sequencing of this T cell receptor (beta chain) was carried out in a study of blood T cell repertoires in COVID-19. In the original analysis: From reference gene primer amplification, estimates of nucleated cell counts were derived. Sequencing was performed with immunoSEQ multiplex PCR; in TCRdb, only in-frame clones are kept and a portion is missing. That table gives V, J and clone size, and the DNA gave D and trimming. The data show around 50,000 clones, 70% to 90% seen once. The V gene lost 5 bases and the J gene lost 4 bases, with 6 bases spanning the gap. The germline CDR1 and CDR2 sequences are MDHEN and SYDVKM. The CDR3 is made up of 12 amino acids.

Material for sequencing was peripheral blood. J is TRBJ1-5 and V is TRBV28, with D uncertain. This clonotype originated in a man aged 40-50 years with active COVID-19. The DNA of the CDR3 is TGTGCCAGCAGTACTATGAATCAGCCCCAGCATTTT. It translates to CASSTMNQPQHF.